These 20 T cell receptor beta chains came from one sample sequenced in a study of blood T cell repertoires in COVID-19. Produced via immunoSEQ multiplex PCR; TCRdb's table is partial and in-frame only. This sample has under 350,000 clones; about 86% occur once, and the top ten carry less than 4.5%. Input material: peripheral blood. These receptors all come from a man aged 18-30 years with active or convalescent COVID-19.

The V call is TRBV5-1, the J call TRBJ1-1; TRBD1 aligns across 7 bases. Germline CDR1 reads SGHRS; CDR2 reads YFSETQ. V lost 3 bases, J lost 2 bases, and 7 bases stayed unmatched. The CDR3 is 15 amino acids. The CDR3 reads CASSSETGQNTEAFF. In DNA form, the CDR3 reads TGCGCCAGCAGCTCGGAGACAGGGCAAAACACTGAAGCTTTCTTT.

This chain joins TRBV3-1 (or the pseudogene TRBV3-2) and TRBJ2-7, with 7 bases lining up with TRBD2. Looked up from germline, CDR1 is LGHDT and CDR2 is YNNKEL (reference sequence). Losses at the gene ends were 4 bases for V and 2 bases for J; bases not matched to a gene: 5. This CDR3 comprises 14 residues. The CDR3 loop is CASSPSGTPYEQYF. The CDR3 region has the DNA TGTGCCAGCAGCCCGAGCGGGACCCCCTACGAGCAGTACTTC.

The chain links TRBV3-1 (or the pseudogene TRBV3-2) to TRBJ1-2, with no clear D. The V gene lost 4 bases and the J gene lost 5 bases, with 26 bases spanning the gap. Looked up from germline, CDR1 is LGHDT and CDR2 is YNNKEL (reference sequence). This CDR3 has 18 amino acids. The CDR3 protein is CASSPRMGLSASPYGYTF. For the CDR3, the DNA is TGTGCCAGCAGCCCCCGGATGGGTTTAAGCGCCAGCCCTTATGGCTACACCTTC.

The chain uses TRBV19 and TRBJ2-1; tentative D call: TRBD2 (5 bases). CDR1 is LNHDA, CDR2 SQIVND, per germline (reference sequence). The V gene lost 8 bases and the J gene lost 0 bases, with 11 bases spanning the gap. There are 14 residues in the CDR3. The CDR3 DNA sequence: TGTGCCAGTGCACTAGGGAGCTCCTACAATGAGCAGTTCTTC. Amino acids: CASALGSSYNEQFF.

The gene calls are TRBV7-2 and TRBJ1-1; no firm D call. V lost 8 bases, J lost 1 base, and 8 bases lay in between. CDR3 length equals 12 residues. Germline lookup yields CDR1 SGHTA and CDR2 FQGNSA. For the CDR3, the DNA is TGTGCCAGCCCCTCCGGGAACACTGAAGCTTTCTTT. This sequence encodes CASPSGNTEAFF. The whole variable domain, remainder taken from reference TRBV7-2 and TRBJ1-1, is GAGVSQSPSNKVTEKGKDVELRCDPISGHTALYWYRQSLGQGLEFLIYFQGNSAPDKSGLPSDRFSAERTGGSVSTLTIQRTQQEDSAVYLCASPSGNTEAFFGQGTRLTVV.

The V and J genes are TRBV30 and TRBJ2-5; 8 nucleotides agree with TRBD2. The germline gives CDR1 GTSNPN, CDR2 SVGIG (reference sequence). The CDR3 sequence is 14 residues long. V trimming: 0 bases; J trimming: 7 bases; junction bases outside the gene matches: 7. The CDR3 loop reads CAWSVGLAGGTQYF. Here the CDR3 DNA reads TGTGCCTGGAGTGTAGGGCTAGCGGGCGGGACCCAGTACTTC.

The chain uses TRBV11-2 and TRBJ2-1; TRBD2 aligns across 15 bases. Trimming removed 6 bases from V and 9 bases from J; junction bases left unmatched: 9. The length of the CDR3 is 16 residues. Germline V CDR1 and CDR2: SGHAT, FQNNGV. The CDR3 sequence is CASRSPGLAGGSEQFF. The CDR3 coding sequence is TGTGCCAGCAGATCGCCGGGACTAGCGGGAGGTAGTGAGCAGTTCTTC.

The chain joins TRBV7-2 to TRBJ1-2; D is undetermined. CDR3 length: 12 residues. V lost 3 bases to trimming and J lost 5 bases, with 7 bases between them. Per the germline V gene, CDR1 is SGHTA and CDR2 is FQGNSA. This CDR3 is CASSFNPYGYTF. CDR3 nucleotides: TGTGCCAGCAGCTTTAATCCGTATGGCTACACCTTC.

The chain couples TRBV2 to TRBJ2-7; maybe TRBD1 (6 bases). The germline V gene has CDR1 SNHLY and CDR2 FYNNEI. The V end was cut by 5 bases, the J end by 0 bases, with 17 bases between. This CDR3 has 16 residues. CDR3 loop: CASSSTDRKLSYEQYF. In nucleotides, the CDR3 is TGTGCCAGCAGTTCTACCGACAGGAAACTCTCCTACGAGCAGTACTTC.

The chain carries TRBV10-2 and TRBJ1-5; perhaps TRBD1 as D (5 bases). CDR3 length: 13 residues. Trimming removed 3 bases at V and 9 bases at J, with 12 bases between. In germline, CDR1 is WSHSY, CDR2 SAAADI. CDR3 sequence: CASSDQGKSPQHF. CDR3 in DNA: TGCGCCAGCAGTGACCAGGGAAAGTCGCCCCAGCATTTT.

The rearrangement links TRBV6-5 to TRBJ1-4, with 8 bases aligning to TRBD1. This CDR3 contains 14 residues. J was trimmed by 7 bases and V by 6 bases; bases with no gene match: 7. From germline, CDR1 is MNHEY and CDR2 SVGAGI. The CDR3 DNA follows: TGTGCCAGCAGCCCAGGGGGCTGGCGTGAAAAACTGTTTTTT. Amino acids: CASSPGGWREKLFF.

The V and J genes are TRBV6-4 and TRBJ2-3, with 10 positions matching TRBD2. V lost 4 bases and J lost 0; bases outside the gene matches: 4. This CDR3 has 16 amino acids. CDR1 and CDR2 (germline): MRHNA, SNTAGT. For the CDR3, the DNA is TGTGCCAGCAGTGTAACTAGCGGGGATAGCACAGATACGCAGTATTTT. Amino acid sequence: CASSVTSGDSTDTQYF.

This chain connects TRBV18 to TRBJ1-1; a possible D gene is TRBD1 (5 bases). The CDR3 is 16 amino acids. V shed 3 bases and J shed 0 bases, with 14 bases lying between them. Germline-derived CDR1 and CDR2 are KGHSH and LQKENI. Here the CDR3 reads CASSPRALGMNTEAFF. Written as DNA, the CDR3 is TGTGCCAGCTCACCCAGGGCCTTGGGGATGAACACTGAAGCTTTCTTT.

The rearrangement uses TRBV6-2 or TRBV6-3 and TRBJ1-2, with TRBD1 matching over 7 bases. Germline-derived CDR1 and CDR2 are MNHEY and SVGEGT. The CDR3 is 14 residues long. V dropped 5 bases and J dropped 5; count of bases not matched to a gene: 8. The CDR3 loop reads CASSTQGQGYGYTF. The CDR3 DNA follows: TGTGCCAGCAGTACACAGGGGCAAGGGTATGGCTACACCTTC.

V is TRBV5-1 and J is TRBJ1-4, with 7 bases matching TRBD1. The V segment lost 7 bases and the J segment 5 bases; nucleotides outside the gene matches: 8. CDR1 is SGHRS and CDR2 is YFSETQ in the germline V gene. This CDR3 has 14 residues. The CDR3 DNA is TGCGCCAGCCACCCCGGGACAGACAATGAAAAACTGTTTTTT. It encodes CASHPGTDNEKLFF.

The rearrangement links TRBV9 to TRBJ1-6; D unclear. CDR3 length: 12 amino acids. Germline lookup yields CDR1 SGDLS and CDR2 YYNGEE. The V end was cut by 0 bases, the J end by 13 bases, with 8 bases between. This chain's CDR3 is CASSVGELPLHF. DNA for the CDR3: TGTGCCAGCAGCGTAGGAGAGCTTCCCCTCCACTTT.

The V gene is TRBV7-2, the J gene TRBJ1-1; 12 nucleotides agree with TRBD1. The CDR3 runs to 17 residues. Trimming removed 2 bases from V and 6 bases from J; junction bases left unmatched: 10. Germline V gives CDR1 SGHTA, CDR2 FQGNSA. The CDR3 loop is CASSLYFPGQGASEAFF. CDR3 DNA sequence: TGTGCCAGCAGCTTATACTTCCCGGGACAGGGGGCATCTGAAGCTTTCTTT.

This clone was recorded a few times. This chain joins TRBV30 and TRBJ1-6; 9 nucleotides agree with TRBD1. The CDR3 consists of 14 residues. With 4 bases clipped from V and 10 bases from J, the junction kept 8 bases outside the gene matches. Germline V CDR1 and CDR2: GTSNPN, SVGIG (reference sequence). The CDR3 DNA reads TGTGCCTGGAAGGACAGGGGATTAGAATCACCCCTCCACTTT. It codes for CAWKDRGLESPLHF. Based on the CDR3 plus reference TRBV30 and TRBJ1-6, the full variable domain is SQTIHQWPATLVQPVGSPLSLECTVEGTSNPNLYWYRQAAGRGLQLLFYSVGIGQISSEVPQNLSASRPQDRQFILSSKKLLLSDSGFYLCAWKDRGLESPLHFGNGTRLTVT.

This clone occurred a few times. Other DNA variants within this sample encode the same CDR3. The CDR3 nucleotides read TGTGCCAGCAGCTTGGGACAGGGAGCCTACGAGCAGTACTTC. Its translation is CASSLGQGAYEQYF. The chain has TRBV5-6 and TRBJ2-7; TRBD1 agrees at 7 bases. The CDR3 has 14 residues. Per germline, CDR1 SGHDT and CDR2 YYEEEE. Trimming cost V 0 bases and J 2 bases; bases outside gene matches: 2.

The genes are TRBV3-1 (or the pseudogene TRBV3-2) and TRBJ2-7, with 12 positions matching TRBD2. V shed 5 bases and J 2 bases; nucleotides not matched to a gene: 7. CDR1 is LGHDT and CDR2 is YNNKEL in the germline V gene (reference sequence). This CDR3 is built from 16 residues. The CDR3 is CASSDRTSGNTYEQYF. The DNA of the CDR3 is TGTGCCAGCAGCGACCGGACTAGCGGGAACACCTACGAGCAGTACTTC.